This entry lists 25 T cell receptor beta chains sequenced from one sample in a study of T cell clones after liver transplantation. Using immunoSEQ multiplex PCR, the repertoire was profiled, and TCRdb retains in-frame clones only, with some absent. The sample comprises some 80,000 clones, around 84% of which are singletons, and approximately 2.1% rests with the top ten. This specimen consisted of CD4+ T cells from blood, obtained less than 50 months after liver transplant. These receptors were taken from a human patient who received a liver transplant. Some T cells may be graft donor cells.

The chain employs TRBV10-3 and TRBJ2-5; 9 nucleotides match TRBD1. The germline gives CDR1 ENHRY, CDR2 SYGVKD. The CDR3 has 16 residues. V lost 6 bases to trimming and J lost 4 bases; unmatched junction nucleotides: 12. This CDR3 reads CAIRADRGRNRETQYF. CDR3 sequence (DNA): TGTGCCATCAGAGCGGACAGGGGCCGAAATCGAGAGACCCAGTACTTC.

The CDR3 bases are TGCGCCAGCAGCCTGGACGGGGGGCTGATGATACCGGAGCAGTACTTC. Translated, it gives CASSLDGGLMIPEQYF. The rearrangement joins TRBV5-1 to TRBJ2-7; the D gene is possibly TRBD2 (7 bases). The CDR3 has 16 residues. CDR1 is SGHRS, CDR2 YFSETQ, per germline. Trimming pared 4 bases from V and 7 bases from J, leaving 24 bases between.

J is TRBJ1-2 and V is TRBV4-3; D remains ambiguous. Germline assignment: CDR1 LGHNA and CDR2 YSLEER. This CDR3 is built from 14 residues. V was clipped by 0 bases and J by 4 bases, with 9 bases between them. The CDR3 region has the DNA TGCGCCAGCAGCCAAGATTCCAGGTTCTATGGCTACACCTTC. It is translated as CASSQDSRFYGYTF.

The chain couples TRBV6-1 to TRBJ2-3; the match to TRBD1 covers 7 bases. This CDR3 comprises 14 residues. Germline CDR1 MNHNS, CDR2 SASEGT. Losses at the gene ends were 6 bases for V and 2 bases for J; bases not matched to a gene: 5. CDR3 DNA sequence: TGTGCCAGCAGGGCGACAGGGACCACAGATACGCAGTATTTT. Translation: CASRATGTTDTQYF.

The chain uses TRBV7-3 and TRBJ2-1, with D tentatively TRBD1 or TRBD2 (5 bases each). This CDR3 is 14 amino acids long. The germline V gene has CDR1 SGHTA and CDR2 FQGTGA. Between the trimmed V and J ends, which lost 3 bases and 5 bases, there was a span of 11 bases. This CDR3 reads CASSLPGRNNEQFF. Here the CDR3 DNA reads TGTGCCAGCAGCTTGCCGGGACGGAACAATGAGCAGTTCTTC.

This chain connects TRBV5-6 to TRBJ2-3, with TRBD1 identical over 8 bases. With V trimmed by 0 bases and J by 6 bases, 9 bases remained unmatched. Looked up from germline, CDR1 is SGHDT and CDR2 is YYEEEE. The CDR3 contains 16 residues. CDR3 protein: CASSLAATGAGDTQYF. CDR3 in DNA: TGTGCCAGCAGCTTGGCGGCGACAGGGGCCGGGGATACGCAGTATTTT.

This chain uses TRBV6-5 with TRBJ1-4; D remains unclear. The CDR3 runs to 15 residues. Between the trimmed V and J ends, which lost 0 bases and 5 bases, there was a span of 10 bases. Germline values: CDR1 MNHEY, CDR2 SVGAGI. CDR3 region: CASSYSPRRNEKLFF. In DNA, the CDR3 is TGTGCCAGCAGTTACTCCCCTCGGCGGAATGAAAAACTGTTTTTT.

The chain carries TRBV7-9 and TRBJ1-5, with TRBD1 as a possible D gene (6 bases). The CDR3 runs to 15 residues. The germline V and J ends were trimmed by 6 bases and 7 bases, with 19 bases remaining between them. The germline V gene has CDR1 SEHNR and CDR2 FQNEAQ (reference sequence). The CDR3 DNA is TGTGCCAGCAGTCCTATAGGGGGAGGATACCAGCCCCAGCATTTT. This codes for CASSPIGGGYQPQHF.

CDR3 sequence reads: CASKTGTASYEQYF. In DNA form, the CDR3 reads TGTGCCAGCAAGACCGGGACAGCTTCCTACGAGCAGTACTTC. The chain uses TRBV2 and TRBJ2-7; 7 bases agree with TRBD1. V was clipped by 7 bases and J by 1 base; unmatched bases: 7. The CDR3 is 14 residues long. Looked up from germline, CDR1 is SNHLY and CDR2 is FYNNEI.

The gene calls are TRBV5-1 and TRBJ1-6; D is perhaps TRBD1 (5 bases). CDR1 is SGHRS, CDR2 YFSETQ, per germline. The V and J ends lost 3 bases and 9 bases respectively, with 13 bases between them. The CDR3 runs to 14 residues. For the CDR3, the DNA is TGCGCCAGCAGCTCGACCGAGGGGAGTTCACCCCTCCACTTT. Its translation is CASSSTEGSSPLHF.

The V and J genes are TRBV7-2 and TRBJ1-1; D perhaps matches TRBD1 (6 bases). The CDR3 extends over 16 amino acids. V was shortened by 3 bases and J by 4 bases, with 18 bases between the two germline ends. Germline V lookup: CDR1 SGHTA, CDR2 FQGNSA. The CDR3 DNA follows: TGTGCCAGCAGCTTGTGGGCGGGGGGCATAGGCACTGAAGCTTTCTTT. This translates into CASSLWAGGIGTEAFF. The entire variable domain, with the rest obtained from reference TRBV7-2 and TRBJ1-1, is as follows: GAGVSQSPSNKVTEKGKDVELRCDPISGHTALYWYRQSLGQGLEFLIYFQGNSAPDKSGLPSDRFSAERTGGSVSTLTIQRTQQEDSAVYLCASSLWAGGIGTEAFFGQGTRLTVV.

The chain couples TRBV2 to TRBJ2-5, with 9 bases that match TRBD1. CDR1 is SNHLY and CDR2 is FYNNEI in the germline V gene. V shed 7 bases and J 4 bases; nucleotides not matched to a gene: 1. The CDR3 has 12 amino acids. The chain's CDR3 is CASKGQGETQYF. The CDR3 DNA reads as TGTGCCAGCAAGGGACAGGGAGAGACCCAGTACTTC.

CDR3 DNA sequence: TGTGCCAGCAGCCCTAGCACCACTCGGACAGGGGGCGCCTACGAGCAGTACTTC. Translating gives CASSPSTTRTGGAYEQYF. The gene calls are TRBV7-2 and TRBJ2-7; 11 bases map to TRBD1. The CDR3 is 18 amino acids. J lost 2 bases, V lost 5 bases, and 14 bases had no gene match. Per the germline V gene, CDR1 is SGHTA and CDR2 is FQGNSA.

V and J are TRBV28 and TRBJ2-1; 7 bases align to TRBD2. CDR1 is MDHEN, CDR2 SYDVKM, per germline. Trimming removed 7 bases from V and 4 bases from J; junction bases left unmatched: 13. CDR3 length: 16 amino acids. The CDR3: CASNPKTSSTYNEQFF. In DNA form, the CDR3 reads TGTGCCAGCAATCCCAAGACTAGCAGTACATACAATGAGCAGTTCTTC. The variable domain in full, with the rest retrieved from reference TRBV28 and TRBJ2-1, is DVKVTQSSRYLVKRTGEKVFLECVQDMDHENMFWYRQDPGLGLRLIYFSYDVKMKEKGDIPEGYSVSREKKERFSLILESASTNQTSMYLCASNPKTSSTYNEQFFGPGTRLTVL.

The rearrangement links TRBV5-4 to TRBJ1-6; D is possibly TRBD1 (6 bases). The germline gives CDR1 SGHNT, CDR2 YYREEE (reference sequence). The CDR3 is 14 residues long. The V and J ends lost 3 bases and 9 bases respectively, with 13 bases between them. The CDR3 bases are TGTGCCAGCAGCTACCCCGGAGGGGGTTCACCCCTCCACTTT. Its translation is CASSYPGGGSPLHF.

This chain connects TRBV18 to TRBJ2-7; perhaps D is TRBD1 or TRBD2 (5 bases each). The CDR3 length is 14 residues. Looked up from germline, CDR1 is KGHSH and CDR2 is LQKENI. With 4 bases removed from V and 2 bases from J, the gap between germline ends came to 12 bases. This CDR3 is CASSQRDGTYEQYF. CDR3 DNA sequence: TGTGCCAGCTCACAAAGGGACGGAACCTACGAGCAGTACTTC.

The chain is built from TRBV7-9 and TRBJ1-2; the match to TRBD1 covers 10 bases. Germline CDR1 is SEHNR and CDR2 is FQNEAQ (reference sequence). This CDR3 is built from 15 residues. V shed 3 bases and J 6 bases; nucleotides not matched to a gene: 7. The CDR3 nucleotides read TGTGCCAGCAGCTTTTCTGACAGGGGGCTAGATGGCTACACCTTC. Encoded protein: CASSFSDRGLDGYTF.

Here the CDR3 DNA reads TGTGCCAGTGTCGGACAGGGGGGCACTGAAGCTTTCTTT. As protein: CASVGQGGTEAFF. This sequence joins TRBV19 and TRBJ1-1; 10 nucleotides match TRBD1. V shed 8 bases and J 4 bases; nucleotides not matched to a gene: 4. Germline lookup yields CDR1 LNHDA and CDR2 SQIVND (reference sequence). The length of the CDR3 is 13 residues.

The chain recombines TRBV9 with TRBJ1-3; no clear D. Germline CDR1 is SGDLS and CDR2 is YYNGEE. The CDR3 runs 13 residues. V gave up 0 bases and J gave up 9 bases, with 10 bases separating them. The CDR3 DNA sequence: TGTGCCAGCAGCGTAGCGCCTCGGGGCACCATATATTTT. Encoded protein: CASSVAPRGTIYF.

The rearrangement joins TRBV6-5 to TRBJ2-5; no definite D call. V was shortened by 5 bases and J by 2 bases, with 12 bases between the two germline ends. CDR1 is MNHEY and CDR2 is SVGAGI in the germline V gene. CDR3 length: 14 amino acids. The CDR3 bases are TGTGCCAGCAGTCTCCCCCGCGGTCAAGAGACCCAGTACTTC. It yields the protein CASSLPRGQETQYF.

The table lists this clone with a few counts. The CDR3 coding sequence is TGTGCTAGTGGTTTGTGGCTAGCGGGGGGGACCAATGAGCAGTTCTTC. Its translation is CASGLWLAGGTNEQFF. The chain carries TRBV12-5 and TRBJ2-1; 12 bases are a match to TRBD2. Germline trimming cut 2 bases from V and 6 bases from J; bases unmatched to any gene: 5. Germline CDR1 reads LGHNT; CDR2 reads FRNRAP. The CDR3 sequence is 16 residues long.

Remarks on this clone: The junction does not match germline at one end; this may be a read error. The chain is built from TRBV7-7 and TRBJ2-7; the D is unclear. This CDR3 is 14 amino acids long. Germline CDR1 SSHAT, CDR2 FNYEAQ (reference sequence). The CDR3 DNA sequence: TGTGCTAGCAGCCTCAACGCTGACTCCTACGAGCAGTACTTC. Amino acid sequence: CASSLNADSYEQYF.

This sequence joins TRBV9 and TRBJ1-1; D is ambiguous. Per the germline V gene, CDR1 is SGDLS and CDR2 is YYNGEE. The CDR3 covers 15 residues. V lost 6 bases, J lost 1 base, and 16 bases lay in between. The CDR3 spells CASTPREAPNTEAFF. CDR3 DNA: TGTGCCAGCACCCCTCGGGAGGCCCCGAACACTGAAGCTTTCTTT.

The chain employs TRBV10-3 and TRBJ1-2, with D unclear. The CDR3 runs 11 residues. Between the trimmed V and J ends, which lost 6 bases and 7 bases, there was a span of 9 bases. The germline gives CDR1 ENHRY, CDR2 SYGVKD. In nucleotides, the CDR3 is TGTGCCATCAGGCCGGGTTTTGGCTACACCTTC. Its protein is CAIRPGFGYTF.

V and J are TRBV5-1 and TRBJ2-7, with 9 bases matching TRBD2. V lost 0 bases to trimming and J lost 6 bases; unmatched junction nucleotides: 7. The germline V gene has CDR1 SGHRS and CDR2 YFSETQ. There are 15 residues in the CDR3. The CDR3 protein is CASSLGSSGIREQYF. CDR3 in DNA: TGCGCCAGCAGCTTGGGGTCTAGCGGGATCCGCGAGCAGTACTTC.